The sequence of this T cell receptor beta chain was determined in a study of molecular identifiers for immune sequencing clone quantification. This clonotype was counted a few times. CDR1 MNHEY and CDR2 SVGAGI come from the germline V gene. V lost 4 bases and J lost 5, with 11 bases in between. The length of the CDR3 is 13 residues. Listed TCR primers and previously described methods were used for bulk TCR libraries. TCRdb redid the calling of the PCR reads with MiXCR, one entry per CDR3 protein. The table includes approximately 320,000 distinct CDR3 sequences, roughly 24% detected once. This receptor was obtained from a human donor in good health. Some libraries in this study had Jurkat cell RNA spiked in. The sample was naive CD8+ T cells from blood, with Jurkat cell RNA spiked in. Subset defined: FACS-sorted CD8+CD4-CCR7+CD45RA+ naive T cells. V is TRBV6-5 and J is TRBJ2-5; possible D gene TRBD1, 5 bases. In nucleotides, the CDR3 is TGTGCCAGCAGTTCCTGGGGCCTGGAGACCCAGTACTTC. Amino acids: CASSSWGLETQYF.